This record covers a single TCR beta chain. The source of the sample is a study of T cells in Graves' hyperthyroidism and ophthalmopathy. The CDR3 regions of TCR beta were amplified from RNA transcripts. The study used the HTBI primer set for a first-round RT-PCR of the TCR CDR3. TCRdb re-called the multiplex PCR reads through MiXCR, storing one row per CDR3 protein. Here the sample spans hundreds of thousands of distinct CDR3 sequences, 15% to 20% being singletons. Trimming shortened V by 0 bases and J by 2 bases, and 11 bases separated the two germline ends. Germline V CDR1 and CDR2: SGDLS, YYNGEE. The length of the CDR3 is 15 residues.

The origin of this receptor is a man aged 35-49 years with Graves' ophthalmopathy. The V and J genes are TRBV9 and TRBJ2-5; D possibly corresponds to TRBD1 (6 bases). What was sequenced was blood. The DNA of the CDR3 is TGTGCCAGCAGCGTAGAGGGGGATCGACAAGAGACCCAGTACTTC. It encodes CASSVEGDRQETQYF.